One sample yielded the 24 T cell receptor beta chains listed below, sequenced in a study of blood T cell repertoires in COVID-19. TCRdb keeps only in-frame clones here, not all; method: immunoSEQ multiplex PCR. This sample has 150,000 to 170,000 clones, with roughly 78% found just once. Sequencing input: peripheral blood. These receptor sequences come from a man at least 80 years old with acute or convalescent COVID-19.

The count of this clone is one. The V call is TRBV6-5, the J call TRBJ2-7; possibly TRBD2 for D (5 bases). The V end was cut by 2 bases, the J end by 3 bases, with 11 bases between. The germline V gene has CDR1 MNHEY and CDR2 SVGAGI. CDR3 length equals 14 residues. DNA for the CDR3: TGTGCCAGCAGTTACCCGAGAGGGCTCTACGAGCAGTACGTC. Translated, it gives CASSYPRGLYEQYV.

CDR3 region: CASSHPPGTDTQYF. The CDR3 DNA sequence: TGTGCCAGCTCCCACCCACCGGGAACAGATACGCAGTATTTT. This sequence joins TRBV5-4 and TRBJ2-3, with D possibly TRBD2 on 5 matching bases. V was cut by 7 bases and J by 3 bases, with 15 bases left in between. The CDR3 contains 14 residues. Germline loops: CDR1 SGHNT, CDR2 YYREEE (reference sequence). The full variable domain, rest sourced from reference TRBV5-4 and TRBJ2-3, is ETGVTQSPTHLIKTRGQQVTLRCSSQSGHNTVSWYQQALGQGPQFIFQYYREEENGRGNFPPRFSGLQFPNYSSELNVNALELDDSALYLCASSHPPGTDTQYFGPGTRLTVL.

The rearrangement links TRBV6-1 to TRBJ2-7; weak D call: TRBD2 (6 bases). Germline V lookup: CDR1 MNHNS, CDR2 SASEGT. The CDR3 sequence is 12 residues long. The CDR3 nucleotides read TGTGCCAGCAGTGAAAGTCAACGGGAGCGGGACGTC. It yields the protein CASSESQRERDV.

CDR3 coding DNA: TGTGCCAGCAGCGTCGACAGCCCCTCTGGAAACACCATATATTTT. Residues: CASSVDSPSGNTIYF. This chain joins TRBV7-9 and TRBJ1-3, with D possibly matching TRBD1 (5 bases). Per germline, CDR1 SEHNR and CDR2 FQNEAQ (reference sequence). V lost 5 bases to trimming and J lost 0 bases, with 11 bases between them. The CDR3 loop spans 15 amino acids.

The chain employs TRBV7-2 and TRBJ2-1; D perhaps matches TRBD2 (6 bases). The V end was cut by 1 base, the J end by 8 bases, with 12 bases between. CDR3 size: 14 residues. CDR1 is SGHTA, CDR2 FQGNSA, per germline. CDR3 in amino acids: CASSLVAVKDEQFF. For the CDR3, the DNA is TGTGCCAGCAGCTTAGTAGCGGTGAAGGATGAGCAGTTCTTC.

V is TRBV12-3 or TRBV12-4 and J is TRBJ1-2; a weak D match, TRBD1 (6 bases). This CDR3 has 13 residues. V was cut by 3 bases and J by 2 bases, with 7 bases left in between. The CDR3 sequence is CASSLTGNYGYTF. CDR3 DNA sequence: TGTGCCAGCAGTTTGACAGGCAACTATGGCTACACCTTC.

The CDR3, as DNA: TGCAGTGCTAGTAAGCCGGGACAGGGGTTTTACAATGAGCAGTTCTTC. This gives the protein CSASKPGQGFYNEQFF. The rearrangement joins TRBV20-1 to TRBJ2-1; 10 bases fit TRBD1. The CDR3 runs to 16 residues. From germline, CDR1 is DFQATT and CDR2 SNEGSKA (reference sequence). The ends lost 3 bases at V and 4 bases at J; junction bases unmatched: 9.

Comment on this clone: Other DNA sequences in the same sample also yield this CDR3. The genes are TRBV9 and TRBJ2-7, with D possibly being TRBD2 (5 bases). The CDR3 length is 13 residues. The V and J ends lost 2 bases and 1 base respectively, with 7 bases between them. The germline CDR1 and CDR2 sequences are SGDLS and YYNGEE. In DNA form, the CDR3 reads TGTGCCAGCAGCGTCGGGGTTTCCTACGAGCAGTACTTC. This encodes CASSVGVSYEQYF.

This clone was found a few times. V is TRBV19 and J is TRBJ1-2, with D possibly TRBD1 on 5 matching bases. Germline V gene lookup returns CDR1 LNHDA and CDR2 SQIVND (reference sequence). This CDR3 contains 14 residues. Trimming took 3 bases from V and 4 from J, leaving 12 bases between them. The CDR3 protein is CASSMRTQAYGYTF. CDR3 in DNA: TGTGCCAGTAGTATGAGGACACAGGCCTATGGCTACACCTTC.

The chain uses TRBV5-6 and TRBJ2-6; TRBD1 matches 7 bases. This CDR3 contains 16 residues. From germline, CDR1 is SGHDT and CDR2 YYEEEE. The V segment lost 6 bases and the J segment 2 bases; nucleotides outside the gene matches: 8. The CDR3: CASTSLGGAGANVLTF. The DNA of the CDR3 is TGTGCCAGCACCTCCCTAGGGGGCGCTGGGGCCAACGTCCTGACTTTC. Full variable domain (missing parts from reference TRBV5-6 and TRBJ2-6): DAGVTQSPTHLIKTRGQQVTLRCSPKSGHDTVSWYQQALGQGPQFIFQYYEEEERQRGNFPDRFSGHQFPNYSSELNVNALLLGDSALYLCASTSLGGAGANVLTFGAGSRLTVL.

This clone was detected once. This chain uses TRBV12-3 or TRBV12-4 with TRBJ1-3, with unresolved D. Trimming pared 11 bases from V and 0 bases from J, leaving 8 bases between. The CDR3 sequence is 12 residues long. CDR3 sequence: CAGGVSGNTIYF. The CDR3 DNA sequence: TGTGCCGGCGGCGTCTCTGGAAACACCATATATTTT.

This chain links TRBV12-3 or TRBV12-4 with TRBJ1-1; D gene uncertain. The germline V and J ends were trimmed by 3 bases and 7 bases, with 12 bases remaining between them. This CDR3 has 13 amino acids. The CDR3 spells CASSFILNGEAFF. In nucleotides, the CDR3 is TGTGCCAGCAGTTTTATACTCAACGGTGAAGCTTTCTTT.

This chain joins TRBV6-2 or TRBV6-3 and TRBJ2-7; weak D call: TRBD2 (5 bases). Germline V CDR1 and CDR2: MNHEY, SVGEGT. Trimming took 3 bases from V and 0 from J, leaving 9 bases between them. The CDR3 length is 14 residues. The CDR3 region is CASSYAGDSYEQYF. The CDR3 DNA is TGTGCCAGCAGTTATGCGGGTGACTCCTACGAGCAGTACTTC.

The chain uses TRBV29-1 and TRBJ2-1, with a weak D call TRBD1 (6 bases). The CDR3 has 14 residues. Per germline, CDR1 SQVTM and CDR2 ANQGSEA. Trimming removed 7 bases at V and 3 bases at J, with 16 bases between. The CDR3, as DNA: TGCAGCGGGTCCCCCCCAGGGGACTACAATGAGCAGTTCTTC. It is translated as CSGSPPGDYNEQFF.

The J gene is TRBJ2-3, the V gene TRBV6-2 or TRBV6-3; no reliable D call. This CDR3 spans 12 amino acids. The ends were cut back, 5 bases at V and 7 bases at J, with 10 bases in the middle. Germline CDR1 is MNHEY and CDR2 is SVGEGT. CDR3 in amino acids: CASSHSRNTQYF. Here the CDR3 DNA reads TGTGCCAGCAGTCATAGCCGGAATACGCAGTATTTT.

V and J are TRBV6-1 and TRBJ1-6; weak D call: TRBD1 (6 bases). Germline CDR1 and CDR2: MNHNS and SASEGT. Trimming cost V 3 bases and J 4 bases, with 19 bases left between them. The CDR3 length is 18 residues. For the CDR3, the DNA is TGTGCCAGCAGTGAGGGGGCAGGGTCAGGAAAATATAATTCACCCCTCCACTTT. As protein: CASSEGAGSGKYNSPLHF.

The CDR3 reads CAWSPDRLDTQYF. CDR3 bases: TGTGCCTGGAGCCCAGACAGGCTGGATACGCAGTATTTT. The chain employs TRBV30 and TRBJ2-3, with D perhaps TRBD1 (6 bases). Germline CDR1 reads GTSNPN; CDR2 reads SVGIG (reference sequence). This CDR3 has 13 residues. V was trimmed by 3 bases and J by 6 bases, leaving 13 bases between them.

The chain joins TRBV5-1 to TRBJ2-3; D possibly corresponds to TRBD1 (6 bases). Trimming took 0 bases from V and 12 from J, leaving 11 bases between them. Germline CDR1 SGHRS, CDR2 YFSETQ. CDR3 size: 12 residues. The CDR3: CASSLVSGTQYF. The CDR3 coding sequence is TGCGCCAGCAGCTTGGTGTCCGGGACACAGTATTTT.

The CDR3 DNA follows: TGTGCCAGCAGCTTACCGGCAGGCCCTGGAAACACCATATATTTT. Protein: CASSLPAGPGNTIYF. The rearrangement joins TRBV7-8 to TRBJ1-3; the D is unclear. The CDR3 contains 15 residues. V was trimmed by 2 bases and J by 2 bases, leaving 10 bases between them. Germline V gene lookup returns CDR1 SGHVS and CDR2 FQNEAQ.

CDR3 sequence reads: CASSTAGNEQFF. The CDR3 nucleotides are TGTGCCAGTAGTACAGCGGGCAATGAGCAGTTCTTC. This rearrangement joins TRBV19 to TRBJ2-1; weak D call: TRBD2 (6 bases). There are 12 residues in the CDR3. CDR1 and CDR2 (germline): LNHDA, SQIVND (reference sequence). V was pared by 4 bases and J by 6 bases, with 7 bases between.

The chain has TRBV6-5 and TRBJ2-3, with 11 bases aligning to TRBD2. CDR1 is MNHEY, CDR2 SVGAGI, per germline. The CDR3 covers 15 residues. V trimming: 7 bases; J trimming: 2 bases; junction bases outside the gene matches: 5. CDR3 in DNA: TGTGCCAGCATTTTAGCGGGGGGGCCCACAGATACGCAGTATTTT. Amino acid sequence: CASILAGGPTDTQYF.

The chain combines TRBV28 with TRBJ2-1; TRBD2 might be the D (6 bases). The CDR3 contains 14 residues. Trimming took 3 bases from V and 10 from J, leaving 16 bases between them. CDR1 MDHEN and CDR2 SYDVKM come from the germline V gene. CDR3 sequence: CASSFYRPGLEQFF. CDR3 sequence (DNA): TGTGCCAGCAGTTTCTACCGCCCGGGACTCGAGCAGTTCTTC.

This chain uses TRBV15 with TRBJ2-7, with 11 bases identical to TRBD2. From germline, CDR1 is LNHNV and CDR2 YYDKDF (reference sequence). This CDR3 has 18 residues. V gave up 0 bases and J gave up 2 bases; unmatched junction bases: 9. The CDR3 spells CATSRDKTSGVITYEQYF. In DNA form, the CDR3 reads TGTGCCACCAGCAGAGATAAGACTAGCGGGGTCATCACCTACGAGCAGTACTTC.

V usage is TRBV6-5 and J usage is TRBJ2-7, with D perhaps matching TRBD1 (6 bases). Trimming pared 6 bases from V and 6 bases from J, leaving 12 bases between. Germline CDR1 reads MNHEY; CDR2 reads SVGAGI. The CDR3 spans 12 residues. CDR3 DNA sequence: TGTGCCAGCAGCCGGACAGTATTCGAGCAGTACTTC. This gives the protein CASSRTVFEQYF.